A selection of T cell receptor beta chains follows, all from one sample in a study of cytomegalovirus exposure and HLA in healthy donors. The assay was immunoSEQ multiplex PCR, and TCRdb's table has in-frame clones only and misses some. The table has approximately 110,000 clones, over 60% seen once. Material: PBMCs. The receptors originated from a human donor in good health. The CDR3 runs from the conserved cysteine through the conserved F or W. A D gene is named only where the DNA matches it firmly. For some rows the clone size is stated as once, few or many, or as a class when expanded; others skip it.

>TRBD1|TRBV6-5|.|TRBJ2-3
TGTGCCAGCAGTTCAGACAGGGGCACAGATACGCAGTATTTT
CASSSDRGTDTQYF
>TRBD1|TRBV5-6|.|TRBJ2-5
TGTGCCAGCAGCCGCGGACAGGGACTCGTGCAGACCCAGTACTTC
CASSRGQGLVQTQYF
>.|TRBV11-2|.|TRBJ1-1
TGTGCCAGCAGTGCTCAAGCAGGACTGCCGAACACTGAAGCTTTCTTT
CASSAQAGLPNTEAFF
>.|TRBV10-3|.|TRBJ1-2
TGTGCCATCAGTACCAGAACCTATGGCTACACCTTC
CAISTRTYGYTF
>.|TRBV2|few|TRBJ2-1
TGTGCCAGCAGTGATGAGGAGGCAGCCTACAATGAGCAGTTCTTC
CASSDEEAAYNEQFF
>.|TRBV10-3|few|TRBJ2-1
TGTGCCATCAGTGAGGACGGGACTCCTTCTAGGCAGTTCTTC
CAISEDGTPSRQFF
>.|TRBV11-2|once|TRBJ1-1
TGTGCCAGCAGCTTAAAACAGGGTGTGGTAACTTTCTTT
CASSLKQGVVTFF
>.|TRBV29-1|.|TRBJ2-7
TGCAGCGCGGGACTTTACTACGAGCAGTACTTC
CSAGLYYEQYF
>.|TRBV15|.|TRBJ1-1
TGTGCCACCAGCAGATCACACAGTAACACTGAAGCTTTCTTT
CATSRSHSNTEAFF
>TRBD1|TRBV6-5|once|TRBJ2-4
TGTGCCAGCAGCCTCACAGGGGGCGGGAACATTCAGTACTTC
CASSLTGGGNIQYF
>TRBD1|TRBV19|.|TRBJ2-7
TGTGCCAGTAGTCCGGGACAGTCCTCCTACGAGCAGTACTTC
CASSPGQSSYEQYF
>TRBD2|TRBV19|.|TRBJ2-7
TGTGCCAGTAGTATAGCGGGAGGCTCCTACGAGCAGTACTTC
CASSIAGGSYEQYF
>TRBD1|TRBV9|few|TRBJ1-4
TGTGCCAGCAGCTATGGACAGGGGATGGAAAAACTGTTTTTT
CASSYGQGMEKLFF
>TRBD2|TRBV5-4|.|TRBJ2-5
TGTGCCAGCAGCGTTAGCGGGAGCGTTGAAGAGACCCAGTACTTC
CASSVSGSVEETQYF
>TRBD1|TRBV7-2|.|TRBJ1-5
TGTGCCAGCAGCTTAGGCCCCCGCCTAGACAGGGGTCGCAATCAGCCCCAGCATTTT
CASSLGPRLDRGRNQPQHF
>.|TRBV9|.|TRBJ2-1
TGTGCCAGCAGCGTTAGGACGGCCCGGGGGTTCTTC
CASSVRTARGFF
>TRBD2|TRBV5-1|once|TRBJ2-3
TGCGCCAGCAGCCGGGGGACTAGCGGGACTAGCACAGATACGCAGTATTTT
CASSRGTSGTSTDTQYF
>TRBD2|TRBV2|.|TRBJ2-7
TGTGCCAGCAGTGAGTCGGGACTAGCGCACTTCCCAACCTACGAGCAGTACTTC
CASSESGLAHFPTYEQYF
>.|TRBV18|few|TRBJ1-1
TGTGCCAGCTCGACAGCGAACACTGAAGCTTTCTTT
CASSTANTEAFF
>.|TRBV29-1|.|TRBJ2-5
TGCAGCGTATCGCAGGGAGAGACCCAGTACTTC
CSVSQGETQYF
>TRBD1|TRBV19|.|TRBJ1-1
TGTGCCAGTAGAGGGACAGGGGCCGCTGAAGCTTTCTTT
CASRGTGAAEAFF
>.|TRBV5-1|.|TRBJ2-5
TGCGCCAGCAGCTTGTGGGCGGGACCGAAACAAGAGACCCAGTACTTC
CASSLWAGPKQETQYF
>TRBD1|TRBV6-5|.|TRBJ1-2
TGTGCCAGCACCCCGGGACAGGACTTCTATGGCTACACCTTC
CASTPGQDFYGYTF
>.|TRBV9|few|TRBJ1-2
TGTGCCAGCAGCGTAGGAACAGCCAAGAACTATGGCTACACCTTC
CASSVGTAKNYGYTF